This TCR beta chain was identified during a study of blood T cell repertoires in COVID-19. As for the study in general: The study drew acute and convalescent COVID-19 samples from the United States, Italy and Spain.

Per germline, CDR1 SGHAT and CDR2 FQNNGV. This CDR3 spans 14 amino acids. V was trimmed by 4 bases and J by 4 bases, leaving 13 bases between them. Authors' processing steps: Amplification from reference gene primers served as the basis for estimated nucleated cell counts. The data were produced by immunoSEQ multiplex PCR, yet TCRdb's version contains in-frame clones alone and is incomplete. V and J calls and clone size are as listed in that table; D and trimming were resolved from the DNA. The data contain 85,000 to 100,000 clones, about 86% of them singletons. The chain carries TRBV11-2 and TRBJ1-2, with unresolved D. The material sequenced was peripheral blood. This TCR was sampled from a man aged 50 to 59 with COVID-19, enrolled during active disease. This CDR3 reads CASSSGRSPYGYTF. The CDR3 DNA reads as TGTGCCAGCAGCTCAGGTCGGTCGCCCTATGGCTACACCTTC.